These 15 T cell receptor beta chains share one sample of origin, sequenced in a study of beta chain features in type 1 diabetes. General study points: The study found moderately but significantly shorter TCRB CDR3s in all four CD4+ subsets of Type 1 diabetes patients.

The antigens for these receptors are not known. The authors reverse transcribed all of the isolated RNA, so sequencing captured expressed TCRB transcripts. Only in-frame clones appear in the TCRdb table, and some are missing; sequencing was by immunoSEQ multiplex PCR. The data contain tens of thousands of clones, approximately 45% of them singletons. Sample: Tregs from blood. Receptor source: a man aged 30 to 39 with type 1 diabetes.

V gene TRBV6-1 combines with J gene TRBJ2-7; 7 bases are a match to TRBD2. Germline V CDR1 and CDR2: MNHNS, SASEGT. V was clipped by 7 bases and J by 2 bases; unmatched bases: 8. The CDR3 has 14 residues. As DNA, the CDR3 is TGTGCCAGCAAGAGGGAGCGGGGTACCTACGAGCAGTACTTC. This gives the protein CASKRERGTYEQYF.

The sample holds a few counts of this clone. The J gene is TRBJ1-4, the V gene TRBV28; D gene uncertain. The CDR3 is 14 residues long. V lost 11 bases and J 7 bases, leaving 20 bases between the germline ends. Germline lookup yields CDR1 MDHEN and CDR2 SYDVKM. For the CDR3, the DNA is TGTGCCTTAGGGCAGGAGAGGGCAAGTGAAAAACTGTTTTTT. Protein: CALGQERASEKLFF. Full variable domain (rest looked up from reference TRBV28 and TRBJ1-4): DVKVTQSSRYLVKRTGEKVFLECVQDMDHENMFWYRQDPGLGLRLIYFSYDVKMKEKGDIPEGYSVSREKKERFSLILESASTNQTSMYLCALGQERASEKLFFGSGTQLSVL.

V usage is TRBV18 and J usage is TRBJ1-4; D uncertain. Germline assignment: CDR1 KGHSH and CDR2 LQKENI. The CDR3 contains 17 residues. V dropped 3 bases and J dropped 3 bases, with 17 bases sitting between them. DNA of the CDR3: TGTGCCAGCTCACCTTATTCCGAGATACGGGCTAATGAAAAACTGTTTTTT. It yields the protein CASSPYSEIRANEKLFF.

The J gene is TRBJ2-4, the V gene TRBV19; D perhaps matches TRBD1 (6 bases). This CDR3 contains 17 residues. Looked up from germline, CDR1 is LNHDA and CDR2 is SQIVND (reference sequence). The V end lost 2 bases, the J end lost 0 bases, and 14 bases lay between the germline ends. The CDR3 is CASSILSTGLAKNIQYF. The CDR3 DNA reads TGTGCCAGTAGTATACTATCGACAGGATTAGCCAAAAACATTCAGTACTTC.

The genes are TRBV6-1 and TRBJ2-7, with D tentatively TRBD1 (6 bases). There are 14 residues in the CDR3. The V gene's germline CDR1 is MNHNS and CDR2 SASEGT. Trimming took 7 bases from V and 0 from J, leaving 13 bases between them. This CDR3 is CASITQGISYEQYF. CDR3 nucleotides: TGTGCCAGCATTACCCAGGGGATCTCCTACGAGCAGTACTTC.

This clone was observed a handful of times. The rearrangement uses TRBV7-6 and TRBJ2-7; 7 positions match TRBD1. CDR1 is SGHVS, CDR2 FNYEAQ, per germline. Trimming took 1 base from V and 2 from J; bases not matched to a gene: 5. This CDR3 is built from 15 residues. The CDR3 nucleotides read TGTGCCAGCAGCTTAGGATCGACAGGGCCCTACGAGCAGTACTTC. Protein product: CASSLGSTGPYEQYF.

This chain joins TRBV19 and TRBJ2-1, with D possibly being TRBD1 (6 bases). This CDR3 spans 13 amino acids. Trimming left V 3 bases short and J 6 bases short, with 9 bases between. CDR1 and CDR2 (germline): LNHDA, SQIVND (reference sequence). This CDR3 reads CASSIQGSNEQFF. CDR3 sequence (DNA): TGTGCCAGTAGTATCCAGGGGAGCAATGAGCAGTTCTTC.

This clone has only a few counts. The V gene is TRBV13, the J gene TRBJ1-1; 9 positions agree with TRBD1. This CDR3 contains 16 residues. The J segment lost 6 bases and the V segment lost 5 bases, leaving 13 bases of the junction unmatched. From germline, CDR1 is PRHDT and CDR2 FYEKMQ (reference sequence). Here the CDR3 reads CASSIRDRAPFAEAFF. The CDR3 nucleotides read TGTGCCAGCAGCATCCGGGACAGGGCCCCTTTTGCTGAAGCTTTCTTT.

The V and J genes are TRBV15 and TRBJ1-4, with D maybe TRBD1 (5 bases). Germline loops: CDR1 LNHNV, CDR2 YYDKDF (reference sequence). Trimming shortened V by 3 bases and J by 8 bases, and 16 bases separated the two germline ends. The CDR3 is 15 residues long. The CDR3: CATSRSQGAVEKLFF. Written as DNA, the CDR3 is TGTGCCACCAGCAGGTCCCAAGGGGCTGTGGAAAAACTGTTTTTT. Full variable domain (outside the CDR3, taken from reference TRBV15 and TRBJ1-4): DAMVIQNPRYQVTQFGKPVTLSCSQTLNHNVMYWYQQKSSQAPKLLFHYYDKDFNNEADTPDNFQSRRPNTSFCFLDIRSPGLGDTAMYLCATSRSQGAVEKLFFGSGTQLSVL.

The chain links TRBV5-1 to TRBJ2-7, with TRBD1 matching over 9 bases. The CDR3 sequence is 13 residues long. V was pared by 4 bases and J by 6 bases, with 5 bases of the junction left unmatched. Germline values: CDR1 SGHRS, CDR2 YFSETQ. The CDR3: CASSGQGRTEQYF. Written as DNA, the CDR3 is TGCGCCAGCAGCGGACAGGGGCGGACCGAGCAGTACTTC.

Relative to its sample, this clone is medium-sized. The rearrangement joins TRBV28 to TRBJ2-7; possible D gene TRBD2, 6 bases. The germline V and J ends were trimmed by 5 bases and 2 bases, with 13 bases remaining between them. Germline loops: CDR1 MDHEN, CDR2 SYDVKM. There are 14 residues in the CDR3. CDR3 amino acids: CASSPGGRTYEQYF. The CDR3 nucleotides are TGTGCCAGCAGTCCCGGGGGTCGTACCTACGAGCAGTACTTC.

The rearrangement links TRBV6-6 to TRBJ1-2; TRBD1 aligns across 9 bases. This CDR3 has 14 residues. Germline trimming cut 6 bases from V and 7 bases from J; bases unmatched to any gene: 9. Germline V gene sequence: CDR1 MNHNY, CDR2 SVGAGI (reference sequence). In DNA, the CDR3 is TGTGCCAGCAGGACCGGGACAGGGTTCTTTGGCTACACCTTC. It yields the protein CASRTGTGFFGYTF.

This clone was seen only a few times. The genes are TRBV12-5 and TRBJ2-1, with 11 bases aligning to TRBD1. The CDR3 runs 17 residues. The V gene's germline CDR1 is LGHNT and CDR2 FRNRAP. Losses at the gene ends were 1 base for V and 8 bases for J; bases not matched to a gene: 10. Here the CDR3 reads CASGLARTGGLLDEQFF. The CDR3 DNA is TGTGCTAGTGGTTTGGCCAGGACAGGGGGCCTTTTGGATGAGCAGTTCTTC. Filled out from reference TRBV12-5 and TRBJ2-1, the complete variable domain reads DARVTQTPRHKVTEMGQEVTMRCQPILGHNTVFWYRQTMMQGLELLAYFRNRAPLDDSGMPKDRFSAEMPDATLATLKIQPSEPRDSAVYFCASGLARTGGLLDEQFFGPGTRLTVL.

This chain joins TRBV2 and TRBJ1-2, with 8 bases lining up with TRBD1. Germline CDR1 is SNHLY and CDR2 is FYNNEI. This CDR3 has 17 amino acids. Trimming at V came to 2 bases and at J to 0 bases, leaving 8 bases not matched to a gene. The CDR3 sequence: CASSEIDRGETNYGYTF. CDR3 coding DNA: TGTGCCAGCAGTGAAATAGACAGGGGAGAAACTAACTATGGCTACACCTTC.

The genes are TRBV2 and TRBJ2-2; TRBD2 aligns across 10 bases. J was trimmed by 4 bases and V by 6 bases; bases with no gene match: 17. CDR1 and CDR2 (germline): SNHLY, FYNNEI. This CDR3 has 19 amino acids. CDR3 nucleotides: TGTGCCAGCAGCGTCCTTGCAACTAGCGGGATGGTCGGCACCGGGGAGCTGTTTTTT. It translates to CASSVLATSGMVGTGELFF.